This T cell receptor beta chain was profiled in a study of cytomegalovirus exposure and HLA in healthy donors (TCRdb year 2017). For the study in its entirety: According to an earlier analysis of 587 of the donors, some 180 million T cells yielded 117 million unique TCR beta sequences and less than 300 Gb of sequence data. An early release covering roughly 600 HLA-typed donors comprised about 300 gigabases of sequencing data and around 86 million unique TCR sequences. The genetic ancestry cluster associated with self-reported Caucasian donors included 81% of the 398 genotyped donors. The study aimed to test whether signatures of past pathogen exposure could be identified by cataloging public T cell receptors. The study profiled the T cell repertoires of about 720 subjects by immunosequencing and related them to cytomegalovirus serostatus. Besides the first cohort of more than 650 subjects, a separate validation cohort made up of 120 or so different subjects was used. To predict cytomegalovirus infection status, the study combined high-throughput TCR immunosequencing, statistical association of individual TCRs with disease status, and machine learning. To study patterns of TCR occurrence, a later analysis re-analyzed previously published TCR beta repertoires from under 750 donors and added high-resolution HLA genotyping. The later analysis used no new phenotypic data to find candidate immune exposures, relying instead on TCR beta sequences and their occurrence across donors. To decide whether each TCR beta V gene segment behaved as functional or pseudogenic, an earlier analysis of fewer than 750 of the donors relied on high-throughput TCR beta sequencing. Donor age, sex, ethnicity and CMV serostatus were compiled alongside the repertoire data. A later genetic analysis took genome-wide SNP genotypes for about 55% of the roughly 700 donors and used that subset as a discovery cohort. All discovery cohort repertoires had been generated on a single sequencing platform. Class I and class II HLA loci were covered by the typing at four-digit resolution. The number of donors typed differed by locus, with roughly 620-630 for A, B, C, DRB1 and DQB1, 522 for DQA1, over 600 for DPA1, and approximately 470 for DPB1. Several DR-DQ haplotypes were handled as single units for association and clustering because linkage in the cohort was strong. Among 300 to 500 genotyped donors of the cohort, an average of around 250,000 unique TCR beta nucleotide sequences was sequenced per donor, of which about 18% were non-productive. Results and caveats for the whole study, not just this receptor: The study listed 150 to 200 TCR beta chains as associated with cytomegalovirus. When HLA alleles, especially DR and DQ, strongly co-occurred, TCR associations were difficult to assign to individual alleles. Most CMV-associated TCR beta chains appeared to be HLA-restricted in a later analysis, and the HLA associations seemed to be driven largely by CMV exposure. A cluster of highly shared sequence variants was judged likely to be a technical artifact of the sequencing pipeline. For the cohort, immune exposure information was limited to CMV serostatus. While some public TCRs were present in many individuals, most TCR sequences turned up only very rarely across donors. In an earlier analysis of some 550 of the donors, most TCR beta V segments were observed in productive rearrangements about 90% or about 30% of the time, broadly matching IMGT annotations. A later analysis reported that several top co-occurrence clusters appeared linked to parvovirus B19, influenza, CMV and Epstein-Barr virus. The presence/absence analyses assumed that sequencing depth was roughly uniform across donors, and that assumption may not be true. In this cohort, only TCR beta chains were sequenced, and detectable features were limited by the absence of alpha or paired-chain data. A further reported finding was that TCR beta sequences accurately predicted the HLA-A and HLA-B alleles for most subjects in the first cohort. According to a later analysis, TCR association rates differed among HLA loci, with DRB1 alleles showing the most associated TCRs and HLA-C alleles showing the fewest. Compared with equally common non-associated chains, HLA-associated TCR beta chains in a later analysis were more clonally expanded and had lower generation probabilities. V-gene and J-gene trimming of TCR beta chains was associated with a missense DCLRE1C variant in a later genetic analysis, and the association was replicated in an independent cohort. Some 15 rarely observed V segments, including chromosome 9 orphons, were excluded from the earlier analysis of about 610 of the donors because counts were too low. The authors suggested that the approach could potentially be extended to other disease states and immunological phenotypes. A later analysis associated 15,000 to 20,000 TCR beta sequences with specific HLA alleles at a false discovery rate of 0.05. Compared with the roughly 700-donor mean, donors in an Asian-associated ancestry cluster had fewer N-insertions in productive TCRs, according to a later genetic analysis. Three of the identified cytomegalovirus-associated TCR beta chains were confirmed in vitro to be specific for cytomegalovirus antigens. Because HLA typing was unavailable for some donors at each locus, only the typed subset was used in association tests. In both the original and validation cohorts, the classifier was reported to diagnose cytomegalovirus status with high specificity and sensitivity. The 87-base-pair reads could not distinguish some IMGT-functional V segments, including TRBV6-2 and TRBV6-3, so those segments were excluded. Correlated functional status among segregating V segments might be attributable to linkage disequilibrium, but an unknown experimental factor could not be ruled out.

Library preparation was by the immunoSEQ multiplex PCR assay. For the multiplex PCR, a mixture combining 60 forward primers for TCR Vbeta segments and 13 reverse primers for TCR Jbeta segments was used. A multiplex PCR assay on genomic DNA amplified the CDR3 region of rearranged TCR beta genes. Amplified TCR beta libraries were sequenced as 87-base-pair reads on the Illumina HiSeq System. Turning to the authors' computational methods: A later analysis tallied around 82 million unique TCR beta chains across the 700 or so repertoires, and approximately 12 million of those chains were shared by two or more donors. A nearest-neighbor algorithm error-corrected the raw reads and collapsed the reads into unique sequences, merging closely related sequences to remove PCR and sequencing errors. Alignment of CDR3 sequences to IMGT reference sequences was used to assign V, D and J gene segments. For a sequence to be retained, a match of at least six nucleotides to both a V gene segment and a J gene segment was required. Rearrangements were classified as productive when the CDR3 lacked stop codons and remained in frame with V and J, and all other rearrangements were classified as non-productive. CDR3 was defined by IMGT convention, running from the second conserved V-encoded cysteine to the conserved J-encoded phenylalanine. The earlier analysis of about 610 of the donors excluded any sequence lacking an unambiguous match to a single V gene segment. In an earlier analysis of some 590 of the donors, a V segment was called functional when productive rearrangements were above 56.7%, and segregating when the standard deviation between donors exceeded 5%. A statistical classification framework was developed to diagnose cytomegalovirus status using the catalog of TCR beta chain sequences. A later analysis assigned V and J genes by comparing TCR nucleotide sequences with IMGT/GENE-DB human TR gene sequences. The TCRdist pipeline was used in a later analysis to assign CDR3 sequences and most-parsimonious VDJ recombination scenarios. A later analysis defined each TCR beta chain by its CDR3 amino acid sequence plus V-gene family, and excluded reads lacking a unique V-gene family. As a way to deal with suspected cross-contamination and a sequencing artifact, a later analysis dropped approximately 570 nucleotide sequences that were highly shared and had low generation probability. In a later analysis, a clonal expansion index was calculated for each public chain from normalized within-repertoire ranks of inferred template counts. In a later analysis, generation probabilities were computed using a VDJ recombination model fitted to out-of-frame rearrangements, and the results were checked against IGoR. Hypergeometric tests were used in a later analysis to score TCR-TCR, TCR-HLA and TCR-CMV co-occurrence, with a repertoire-size bias correction applied to the TCR pairs. In a later analysis, false discovery rates were estimated by permuting HLA or CMV assignments 20 times. In a later analysis, co-occurring TCRs were grouped using DBSCAN, and TCRdist sequence similarity was added for clustering within HLA-allele-positive subsets. Repertoires with fewer than 30,000 or more than 120,000 public chains were left out of co-occurrence clustering, as were four to six repertoires with anomalous nucleotide sharing. TCRdb carries this immuneACCESS record with in-frame sequences only. Its versions omit some clonotypes, under half of them owing to an unresolved V gene in the studies checked, with the rest unexplained. V, J and clone size derive from that table, while D and trimming were established from the DNA sequence. This sample lists about 200,000 clones; 70% were detected once. Less than 3% of the sample is held by the ten biggest clonotypes.

From cysteine to phenylalanine, the CDR3 is 13 amino acids long. Left in the record is the CDR3 DNA by itself, 39 bases read in frame from the first base. V is cut by 6 bases and J by 0 bases, and the space between the germline ends is 6 bases. Sequences MNHNS (CDR1) and SASEGT (CDR2) are obtained from the germline V gene. For this clone: This receptor's antigen is unknown. It has no much larger one-base neighbor in the sample; base qualities were not kept.

The cohort comprised some 700 healthy bone marrow donors. At the time of sampling, all cohort members were nominally healthy, though unrecorded immune exposures were likely present. The donor was CMV seropositive and belonged to the group of 250 to 300 seropositive cohort members. A peripheral blood sample was collected from each donor, and TCR beta sequencing was performed on peripheral blood mononuclear cells. The Qiagen DNeasy Blood Extraction Kit was used to extract genomic DNA from the blood cell samples. The specimen was PBMCs. Recombination joined TRBV6-1 with TRBJ1-5; confidence is insufficient to name the D gene. The sequence was collected from a man aged 40-49 years in good health and CMV-seropositive. CDR3 protein: CASSEYSNQPQHF. The sequenced DNA is TGTGCCAGCAGCGAGTATAGCAATCAGCCCCAGCATTTT.